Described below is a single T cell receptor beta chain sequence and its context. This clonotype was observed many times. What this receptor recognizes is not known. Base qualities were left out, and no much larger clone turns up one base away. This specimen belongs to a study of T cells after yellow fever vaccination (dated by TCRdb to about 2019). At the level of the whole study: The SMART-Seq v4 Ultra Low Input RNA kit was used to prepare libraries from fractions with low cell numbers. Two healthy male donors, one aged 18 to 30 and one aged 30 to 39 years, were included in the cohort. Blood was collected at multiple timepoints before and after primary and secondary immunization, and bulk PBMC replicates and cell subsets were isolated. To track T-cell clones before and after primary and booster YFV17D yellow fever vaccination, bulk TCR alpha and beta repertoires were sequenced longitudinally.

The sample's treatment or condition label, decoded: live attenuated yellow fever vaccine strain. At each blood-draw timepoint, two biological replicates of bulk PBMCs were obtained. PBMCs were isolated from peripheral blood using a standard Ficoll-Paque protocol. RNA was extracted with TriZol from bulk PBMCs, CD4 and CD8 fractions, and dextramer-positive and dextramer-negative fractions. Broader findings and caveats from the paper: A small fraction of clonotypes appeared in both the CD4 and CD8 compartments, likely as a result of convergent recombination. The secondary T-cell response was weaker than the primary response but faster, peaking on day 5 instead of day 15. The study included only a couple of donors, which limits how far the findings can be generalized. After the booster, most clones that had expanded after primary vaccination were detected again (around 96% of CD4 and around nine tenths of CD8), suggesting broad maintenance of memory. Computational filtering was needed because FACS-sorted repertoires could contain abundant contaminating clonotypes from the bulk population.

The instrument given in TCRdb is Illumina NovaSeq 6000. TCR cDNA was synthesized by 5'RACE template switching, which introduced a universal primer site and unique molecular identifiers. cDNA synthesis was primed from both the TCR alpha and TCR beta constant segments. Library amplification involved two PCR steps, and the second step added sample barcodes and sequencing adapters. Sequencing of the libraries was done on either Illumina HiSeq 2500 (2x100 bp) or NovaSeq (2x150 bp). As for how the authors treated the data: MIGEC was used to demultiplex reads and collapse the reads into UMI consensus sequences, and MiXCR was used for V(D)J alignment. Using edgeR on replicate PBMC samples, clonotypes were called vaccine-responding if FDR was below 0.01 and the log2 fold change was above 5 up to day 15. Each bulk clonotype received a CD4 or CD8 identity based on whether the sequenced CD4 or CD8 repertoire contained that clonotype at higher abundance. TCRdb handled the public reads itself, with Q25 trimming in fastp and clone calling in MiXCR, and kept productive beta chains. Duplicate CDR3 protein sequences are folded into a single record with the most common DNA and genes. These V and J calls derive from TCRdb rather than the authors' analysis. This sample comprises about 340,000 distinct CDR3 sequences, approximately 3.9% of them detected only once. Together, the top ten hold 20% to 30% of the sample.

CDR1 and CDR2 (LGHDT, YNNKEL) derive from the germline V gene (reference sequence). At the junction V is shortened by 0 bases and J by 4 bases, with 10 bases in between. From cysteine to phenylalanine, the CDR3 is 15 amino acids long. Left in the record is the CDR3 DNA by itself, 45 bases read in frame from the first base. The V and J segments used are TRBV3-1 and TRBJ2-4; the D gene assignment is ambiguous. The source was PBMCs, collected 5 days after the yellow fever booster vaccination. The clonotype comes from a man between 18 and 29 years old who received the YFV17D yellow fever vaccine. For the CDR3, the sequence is CASSQDLTEKNIQYF. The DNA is TGTGCCAGCAGCCAAGATCTAACAGAGAAAAACATTCAGTACTTC.